The present TCR beta chain was sequenced within a study of OX40 agonist ivuxolimab in advanced cancers. Turning to the study itself: Three patients responded partially, comprising one with hepatocellular carcinoma and two with cutaneous melanoma.

Enrollment shut out patients with autoimmune disease history or systemic immunosuppression. V lost 1 base to trimming and J lost 8 bases, with 11 bases between them. CDR1 is SGHDN, CDR2 FVKESK, per germline. The CDR3 loop spans 13 amino acids. Profiling relied on immunoSEQ multiplex PCR, and the TCRdb table lists in-frame clones only, not all of them. The data contain some 68,000 clones, about 88% of them singletons. Whole-study findings and limits: The mean number of expanded clones was higher in CD8+ T cells than in CD4+. CD4+ and CD8+ blood T cells expanded clonally by week 6 at 0.1 to 3.0 mg/kg.

On this clone: Its cognate antigen is unknown.

The rearrangement uses TRBV14 and TRBJ1-2; D remains ambiguous. This receptor was taken from an adult with an advanced solid tumor such as melanoma, head and neck, liver or kidney cancer. Material: CD4+ or CD8+ T cells sorted from blood, obtained in a trial of the OX40 agonist ivuxolimab. The CDR3, as DNA: TGTGCCAGCAGCCAAGCGGGGAGCGGGGGCTACACCTTC. This gives the protein CASSQAGSGGYTF.